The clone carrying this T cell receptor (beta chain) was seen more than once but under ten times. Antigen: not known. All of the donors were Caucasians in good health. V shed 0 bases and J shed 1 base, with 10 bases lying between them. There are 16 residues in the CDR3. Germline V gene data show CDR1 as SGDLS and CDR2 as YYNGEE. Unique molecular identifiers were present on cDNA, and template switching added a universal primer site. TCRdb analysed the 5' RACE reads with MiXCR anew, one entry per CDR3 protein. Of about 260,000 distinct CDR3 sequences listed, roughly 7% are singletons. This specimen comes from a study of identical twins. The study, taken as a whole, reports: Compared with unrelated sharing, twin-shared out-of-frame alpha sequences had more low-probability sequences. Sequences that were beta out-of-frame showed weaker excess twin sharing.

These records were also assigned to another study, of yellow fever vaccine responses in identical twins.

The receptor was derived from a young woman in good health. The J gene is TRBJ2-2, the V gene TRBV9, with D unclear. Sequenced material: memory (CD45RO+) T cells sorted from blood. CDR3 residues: CASSVVSRLNTGELFF. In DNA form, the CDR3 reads TGTGCCAGCAGCGTAGTTTCGCGACTGAACACCGGGGAGCTGTTTTTT.